The rows below give T cell receptor beta chains drawn from one sample of a study of blood T cell repertoires in COVID-19. Sequencing used immunoSEQ multiplex PCR; TCRdb keeps in-frame clones, though not all of them. Among around 150,000 clones, 70% to 90% were seen once, and the ten largest hold 6.2%. Sequenced material: PBMCs or T cells enriched from blood (not recorded which). The source is a woman aged 40-49 years who had recovered from COVID-19. CDR3s include the opening cysteine and the closing phenylalanine or tryptophan.

V	J	CDR3
TRBV5-1	TRBJ1-1	CASSFQWTERVTEAFF
TRBV5-1	TRBJ1-6	CASSLSGQGYSPLHF
TRBV5-1	TRBJ1-3	CASSFLDRADTIYF
TRBV7-9	TRBJ1-1	CASSSWTVMNTEAFF
TRBV29-1	TRBJ2-7	CSAVSVEQYF
TRBV7-8	TRBJ2-6	CASSLPPSNVLTF
TRBV7-2	TRBJ2-5	CASSSSQRYQETQYF
TRBV11-2	TRBJ2-6	CASSFRSGANVLTF
TRBV29-1	TRBJ2-7	CSVRTGTGGHEQYF
TRBV6-5	TRBJ2-7	CASSYSGGQGRFEQYF
TRBV11-2	TRBJ1-1	CASSPLQHGRNTEAFF
TRBV11-1	TRBJ1-5	CASSLGQGEDQPQHF
TRBV7-8	TRBJ2-1	CASSAPSGGSYNEQFF
TRBV9	TRBJ2-7	CASSGTTGTSYEQYF
TRBV5-1	TRBJ2-7	CASRSRTGSYEQYF
TRBV27	TRBJ2-6	CASSPLLSGANVLTF
TRBV5-1	TRBJ1-2	CASRPTTGGYGYTF
TRBV11-3	TRBJ1-1	CASSLAGGHTEAFF
TRBV19	TRBJ1-2	CATSNRGAGYGYTF
TRBV11-3	TRBJ2-6	CASSSSDRGAGANVLTF
TRBV6-5	TRBJ1-2	CASSYAAVLDGYTF
TRBV27	TRBJ1-2	CASTILGAGNGYTF
TRBV7-9	TRBJ2-7	CASSPRGTGVYEQYF
TRBV19	TRBJ2-3	CASSIGQGAGDTQYF
TRBV3-1/TRBV3-2	TRBJ2-2	CASSRLDANTGELFF
TRBV7-6	TRBJ2-1	CASSPESGGAGNEQFF
TRBV6-1	TRBJ2-2	CASSGWTGPDTGELFF
TRBV30	TRBJ1-2	CAWSVQGWGYTF
TRBV18	TRBJ1-5	CASSPRQGIAQPQHF
TRBV27	TRBJ2-7	CASSLRDRGLEQYF
TRBV6-5	TRBJ1-2	CASSPTGDYGYTF
TRBV5-1	TRBJ2-1	CASSLAGLEGYNEQFF